The 6 T cell receptor beta chains below all came from one sample that was sequenced in a study of OX40 agonist ivuxolimab in advanced cancers. Here immunoSEQ multiplex PCR was the method, and the copy in TCRdb shows in-frame clones only, minus some. The profile shows some 100,000 clones, around 80% of them singletons. The starting material was CD4+ or CD8+ T cells sorted from blood, obtained in a trial of the OX40 agonist ivuxolimab. The receptors shown here come from an adult with an advanced solid tumor such as melanoma, head and neck, liver or kidney cancer.

The chain recombines TRBV7-9 with TRBJ2-1; 7 bases map to TRBD1. The CDR3 covers 15 residues. Germline loops: CDR1 SEHNR, CDR2 FQNEAQ (reference sequence). V was clipped by 0 bases and J by 6 bases; unmatched bases: 5. The CDR3 loop reads CASSLALDRRNEQFF. The CDR3 DNA is TGTGCCAGCAGCTTAGCATTGGACAGGCGCAATGAGCAGTTCTTC.

J is TRBJ2-3 and V is TRBV2, with D maybe TRBD1 (8 bases). This CDR3 region has 13 residues. Germline loops: CDR1 SNHLY, CDR2 FYNNEI. V lost 9 bases to trimming and J lost 6 bases, with 16 bases between them. The DNA for the CDR3 is TGTGCCAGAAGGACACAGGGGGGGGATACGCAGTATTTT. It codes for CARRTQGGDTQYF.

The chain recombines TRBV5-4 with TRBJ1-4; tentative D call: TRBD1 (5 bases). The CDR3 sequence is 14 residues long. The germline V gene encodes CDR1 SGHNT and CDR2 YYREEE (reference sequence). The V gene lost 0 bases and the J gene lost 4 bases, with 7 bases spanning the gap. The CDR3: CASSLAGVNEKLFF. The CDR3 coding sequence is TGTGCCAGCAGCTTGGCGGGGGTTAATGAAAAACTGTTTTTT.

DNA for the CDR3: TGTGCCAGCAGCTGGGACACCGGGGAGCTGTTTTTT. Its protein is CASSWDTGELFF. The chain couples TRBV11-3 to TRBJ2-2; D call uncertain. Germline V gene sequence: CDR1 SGHNT, CDR2 YENEEA. The CDR3 totals 12 residues. Trimming shortened V by 4 bases and J by 3 bases, and 3 bases separated the two germline ends.

This chain's CDR3 is CASTVTQGLGGETQYF. For the CDR3, the DNA is TGTGCCAGCACCGTAACACAGGGCCTAGGGGGGGAGACCCAGTACTTC. V is TRBV7-2 and J is TRBJ2-5, with D possibly called TRBD1 or TRBD2 (6 bases each). The germline CDR1 and CDR2 sequences are SGHTA and FQGNSA. There are 16 residues in the CDR3. The V and J ends lost 7 bases and 5 bases respectively, with 23 bases between them.

This chain connects TRBV10-2 to TRBJ2-3; no reliable D call. This CDR3 spans 15 amino acids. The germline CDR1 and CDR2 sequences are WSHSY and SAAADI. V lost 4 bases to trimming and J lost 2 bases, with 13 bases between them. The CDR3 sequence: CASSGGSISTDTQYF. CDR3 nucleotide sequence: TGCGCCAGCAGTGGTGGTAGCATCTCCACAGATACGCAGTATTTT.